The 27 T cell receptor beta chains presented below share a single source sample, sequenced in a study of blood T cells in healthy people across ages. The authors ran a second PCR of about 6 to 11 cycles using a sample-barcoded 5' primer and a J-beta primer mix. TCRdb reanalysed the 5' RACE reads using MiXCR and keeps one entry per CDR3 protein. The sample has roughly 640,000 distinct CDR3 sequences, 25% to 35% seen once. The specimen was blood. Receptors originate from a woman of 80 years or more in good health.

This clonotype was observed at least ten times. The chain has TRBV7-2 and TRBJ2-3; TRBD2 matches 12 bases. This CDR3 is 18 amino acids long. V dropped 5 bases and J dropped 2; count of bases not matched to a gene: 11. Germline CDR1 SGHTA, CDR2 FQGNSA. The CDR3 reads CASSPMQLAGGITDTQYF. In DNA form, the CDR3 reads TGTGCCAGCAGCCCGATGCAGCTAGCGGGGGGGATCACAGATACGCAGTATTTT.

Only a few counts were recorded for this clonotype. Given a much more abundant clone one base away, this may be a read error. The rearrangement links TRBV19 to TRBJ2-7; unclear D gene. The CDR3 sequence is 13 residues long. V lost 1 base and J 7 bases, leaving 11 bases between the germline ends. Germline V gives CDR1 LNHDA, CDR2 SQIVND (reference sequence). This chain's CDR3 is CASSIASNNEQYF. CDR3 nucleotides: TGTGCCAGTAGTATAGCATCGAACAATGAGCAGTACTTC.

This clonotype was found a few times. The V gene is TRBV6-2 or TRBV6-3, the J gene TRBJ1-2; D gene uncertain. Germline V gene sequence: CDR1 MNHEY, CDR2 SVGEGT. Trimming took 7 bases from V and 2 from J, leaving 17 bases between them. The CDR3 length is 15 residues. The CDR3 DNA reads TGTGCCAGCATACCCCGGCAAGGAGCAAACTATGGCTACACCTTC. This translates into CASIPRQGANYGYTF.

This clonotype came up many times. This rearrangement joins TRBV12-3 or TRBV12-4 to TRBJ2-3; the match to TRBD1 covers 9 bases. The trim removed 10 bases at V and 0 bases at J, leaving 8 bases unmatched. The CDR3 totals 15 residues. CDR3 residues: CATKDRGRSTDTQYF. For the CDR3, the DNA is TGTGCCACCAAGGACAGGGGTAGGAGCACAGATACGCAGTATTTT.

In this sample, this clonotype turned up many times. The rearrangement joins TRBV20-1 to TRBJ1-1; D uncertain. From germline, CDR1 is DFQATT and CDR2 SNEGSKA (reference sequence). This CDR3 is built from 13 residues. V dropped 2 bases and J dropped 1 base, with 8 bases sitting between them. The CDR3 reads CSARRSQNTEAFF. CDR3 nucleotides: TGCAGTGCTAGACGCAGCCAGAACACTGAAGCTTTCTTT.

The chain links TRBV6-6 to TRBJ1-3; 7 bases are a match to TRBD1. With 2 bases clipped from V and 7 bases from J, the junction kept 5 bases outside the gene matches. CDR1 is MNHNY and CDR2 is SVGAGI in the germline V gene (reference sequence). This CDR3 has 14 amino acids. Here the CDR3 reads CASSYGQGGNTIYF. DNA for the CDR3: TGTGCCAGCAGTTACGGGCAGGGGGGCAACACCATATATTTT.

This clonotype was observed at least ten times. The gene calls are TRBV5-1 and TRBJ1-4; TRBD1 matches 8 bases. Germline trimming cut 4 bases from V and 7 bases from J; bases unmatched to any gene: 6. Germline CDR1 and CDR2: SGHRS and YFSETQ. The CDR3 has 14 amino acids. Here the CDR3 reads CASSVGQGGEKLFF. For the CDR3, the DNA is TGCGCCAGCAGCGTCGGACAGGGAGGTGAAAAACTGTTTTTT.

Worth noting for this clonotype: With a much larger clone just one base away, this may be a read error. The rearrangement uses TRBV9 and TRBJ2-3; TRBD2 agrees at 7 bases. Germline CDR1 and CDR2: SGDLS and YYNGEE. The CDR3 has 18 amino acids. DNA for the CDR3: TGTGCCAGCAGCGCCAACCCTGACAGCGGGGAGAGCACAGATGCGCAGTATTTT. This encodes CASSANPDSGESTDAQYF.

This clonotype was seen many times. The chain has TRBV5-1 and TRBJ2-7; tentative D call: TRBD2 (6 bases). The CDR3 length is 13 residues. V was pared by 4 bases and J by 7 bases, with 15 bases between. Germline lookup yields CDR1 SGHRS and CDR2 YFSETQ. The DNA of the CDR3 is TGCGCCAGCAGCCCGGGGGACGTGCGGGAGCAGTACTTC. Amino acids: CASSPGDVREQYF. Full variable domain (missing parts from reference TRBV5-1 and TRBJ2-7): KAGVTQTPRYLIKTRGQQVTLSCSPISGHRSVSWYQQTPGQGLQFLFEYFSETQRNKGNFPGRFSGRQFSNSRSEMNVSTLELGDSALYLCASSPGDVREQYFGPGTRLTVT.

This clonotype was counted only a few times. This chain connects TRBV12-3 or TRBV12-4 to TRBJ1-4, with 7 bases lining up with TRBD1. J was trimmed by 5 bases and V by 6 bases; bases with no gene match: 9. The CDR3 has 15 amino acids. CDR3 loop: CASSLTGDVNEKLFF. The CDR3 region has the DNA TGTGCCAGCAGCTTAACAGGGGATGTCAATGAAAAACTGTTTTTT.

V usage is TRBV28 and J usage is TRBJ1-4; D is possibly TRBD1 (5 bases). Germline V gives CDR1 MDHEN, CDR2 SYDVKM. The CDR3 is 15 residues long. Trimming left V 6 bases short and J 6 bases short, with 17 bases between. CDR3 protein: CASRTPGGADEKLFF. CDR3 in DNA: TGTGCCAGCAGGACGCCTGGTGGGGCAGATGAAAAACTGTTTTTT.

As to this clonotype: Being one base from a much bigger clone, this may be a read error. V and J are TRBV7-3 and TRBJ2-7; D ambiguous. The CDR3 covers 15 residues. Germline lookup yields CDR1 SGHTA and CDR2 FQGTGA. Trimming stripped 5 bases from V and 7 bases from J, with 21 bases between. CDR3 nucleotide sequence: TGTGCCAGCAGCCCCAATCCCGGGCCACGGCCTGAGCAGTACTTC. Translation: CASSPNPGPRPEQYF.

Comments on this clonotype: Just one base apart from a much larger clone, this may be a read error. This chain links TRBV15 with TRBJ1-5, with D possibly being TRBD1 (5 bases). This CDR3 is built from 15 residues. Germline-derived CDR1 and CDR2 are LNHNV and YYDKDF (reference sequence). Written as DNA, the CDR3 is TGTGCCACCAGCAGAGCCGGGGGATCCAATCGGCCCCAGCATTTT. It specifies CATSRAGGSNRPQHF. Supplemented by reference TRBV15 and TRBJ1-5, the full variable domain reads DAMVIQNPRYQVTQFGKPVTLSCSQTLNHNVMYWYQQKSSQAPKLLFHYYDKDFNNEADTPDNFQSRRPNTSFCFLDIRSPGLGDTAMYLCATSRAGGSNRPQHFGDGTRLSIL.

The V gene is TRBV19, the J gene TRBJ1-5; 7 bases are shared with TRBD1. The V and J ends lost 3 bases and 5 bases, in that order; junction bases with no gene match: 7. From germline, CDR1 is LNHDA and CDR2 SQIVND (reference sequence). The CDR3 is 15 residues long. CDR3 sequence (DNA): TGTGCCAGTAGTATGGACGACAGGGCGGATCAGCCCCAGCATTTT. It specifies CASSMDDRADQPQHF.

This clonotype has just a few counts. This chain connects TRBV19 to TRBJ2-3, with unresolved D. Trimming shortened V by 5 bases and J by 4 bases, and 13 bases separated the two germline ends. CDR1 LNHDA and CDR2 SQIVND come from the germline V gene (reference sequence). The CDR3 extends over 14 amino acids. The CDR3 reads CASSSSGRSDTQYF. As DNA, the CDR3 is TGTGCCAGTAGTTCATCAGGACGGTCAGATACGCAGTATTTT.

Here the CDR3 DNA reads TGCAGCGTTGTTATGGCCAGGGGCAATGAAAAACTGTTTTTT. Translating it yields CSVVMARGNEKLFF. The chain joins TRBV29-1 to TRBJ1-4, with D perhaps TRBD1 (6 bases). The CDR3 length is 14 residues. The germline V gene encodes CDR1 SQVTM and CDR2 ANQGSEA. The V end lost 4 bases, the J end lost 5 bases, and 14 bases lay between the germline ends.

This clonotype was picked up a small number of times. The chain combines TRBV18 with TRBJ2-7; 8 nucleotides match TRBD2. After removal of 2 bases from V and 6 bases from J, the junction contained 9 bases not matched to a gene. The germline gives CDR1 KGHSH, CDR2 LQKENI. The CDR3 runs 15 residues. CDR3 in DNA: TGTGCCAGCTCACCAAACGGGACTAGGTTCTCCGAGCAGTACTTC. Translation: CASSPNGTRFSEQYF.

There are many counts of this clonotype. The V gene is TRBV11-2, the J gene TRBJ1-6; D call uncertain. The CDR3 extends over 13 amino acids. V lost 3 bases, J lost 7 bases, and 7 bases lay in between. Germline CDR1 reads SGHAT; CDR2 reads FQNNGV. CDR3 protein: CASSFQENSPLHF. CDR3 DNA sequence: TGTGCCAGCAGCTTTCAAGAGAATTCACCCCTCCACTTT.

This clonotype was detected a few times. A much larger clone differs by one base, so this may be a read error. The genes are TRBV20-1 and TRBJ2-1; TRBD2 aligns across 10 bases. Gene TRBJ2-7 matches the end of the DNA better, so the J call may be wrong. The CDR3 covers 17 residues. Germline V gene sequence: CDR1 DFQATT, CDR2 SNEGSKA (reference sequence). The CDR3: CSASGSSGGISYNEQYF. CDR3 DNA sequence: TGCAGTGCTAGTGGGTCTAGCGGGGGTATCTCCTACAATGAGCAGTACTTC.

This clonotype showed up many times. The V gene is TRBV2, the J gene TRBJ2-3, with TRBD2 matching over 7 bases. V gave up 0 bases and J gave up 11 bases; unmatched junction bases: 11. This CDR3 has 15 amino acids. Germline-derived CDR1 and CDR2 are SNHLY and FYNNEI. The chain's CDR3 is CASSEALLGGSKQYF. DNA of the CDR3: TGTGCCAGCAGTGAAGCGCTTTTGGGCGGGAGCAAGCAGTATTTT.

Many counts were recorded for this clonotype. This chain connects TRBV12-3 or TRBV12-4 to TRBJ2-1; either TRBD1 or TRBD2 may fit D (5 bases each). The CDR3 contains 14 residues. The germline V and J ends were trimmed by 9 bases and 1 base, with 13 bases remaining between them. The DNA of the CDR3 is TGTGCCAGTCGGGGACGGACATCCTACAATGAGCAGTTCTTC. It specifies CASRGRTSYNEQFF.

This clonotype has ten or more counts. V usage is TRBV7-2 and J usage is TRBJ1-2, with 8 bases matching TRBD1. After removal of 1 base from V and 4 bases from J, the junction contained 8 bases not matched to a gene. The germline V gene has CDR1 SGHTA and CDR2 FQGNSA. The CDR3 consists of 16 residues. The CDR3 region has the DNA TGTGCCAGCAGCTTAGTGGGGCAGGGGGCGGTCTATGGCTACACCTTC. Translating gives CASSLVGQGAVYGYTF.

The sample holds many counts of this clonotype. The gene calls are TRBV27 and TRBJ1-4; 10 bases align to TRBD1. CDR3 length equals 17 residues. After removal of 5 bases from V and 2 bases from J, the junction contained 8 bases not matched to a gene. The germline gives CDR1 MNHEY, CDR2 SMNVEV (reference sequence). The CDR3 nucleotides are TGTGCCAGCAGTCCTCTAGGGACAGGGGCTACTAATGAAAAACTGTTTTTT. This encodes CASSPLGTGATNEKLFF.

As for this clonotype: A much larger clone lies a single base off, so this may be a read error. The V and J genes are TRBV6-5 and TRBJ1-2; TRBD1 might be the D (5 bases). Germline CDR1 MNHEY, CDR2 SVGAGI. CDR3 length equals 13 residues. Trimming left V 6 bases short and J 6 bases short, with 14 bases between. This CDR3 reads CASRSQGSDGYTF. The CDR3 bases are TGTGCCAGCAGGAGCCAGGGAAGCGATGGCTACACCTTC.

This clonotype has at least ten counts. This sequence joins TRBV7-8 and TRBJ2-7; D is perhaps TRBD1 or TRBD2 (5 bases each). The CDR3 is made up of 12 amino acids. Trimming removed 11 bases at V and 3 bases at J, with 14 bases between. Germline V gives CDR1 SGHVS, CDR2 FQNEAQ. This chain's CDR3 is CALGVRVYEQYF. The DNA of the CDR3 is TGTGCCCTGGGGGTTAGAGTCTACGAGCAGTACTTC.

The V call is TRBV28, the J call TRBJ2-3, with unresolved D. The length of the CDR3 is 12 residues. From germline, CDR1 is MDHEN and CDR2 SYDVKM. Between the trimmed V and J ends, which lost 6 bases and 2 bases, there was a span of 6 bases. The CDR3 sequence is CASRELTDTQYF. The CDR3 DNA follows: TGTGCCAGCAGGGAGCTCACAGATACGCAGTATTTT.

V is TRBV5-1 and J is TRBJ2-4, with 12 bases identical to TRBD2. The DNA end is a closer match to TRBJ2-7, so the J assignment may be wrong. CDR1 SGHRS and CDR2 YFSETQ come from the germline V gene. CDR3 size: 18 residues. CDR3 amino acids: CASSLGTSGIMNSYEQYF. CDR3 in DNA: TGCGCCAGCAGCTTGGGGACTAGCGGGATTATGAACTCCTACGAGCAGTACTTC.